This T cell receptor beta chain stems from a study of PD-1 blockade in classical Hodgkin lymphoma. Study-level results: In newly diagnosed patients, baseline TCR diversity was reportedly below that of healthy donors. Only CD4+ TCR diversity, not CD8+, had risen significantly by C4D1. Newly diagnosed patients and complete responders had comparable diversity at baseline.

Germline V gene sequence: CDR1 SGHRS, CDR2 YFSETQ. V lost 0 bases and J 3 bases, leaving 13 bases between the germline ends. This CDR3 comprises 15 residues. Indicated time point: cycle 4 day 1 (C4D1), after less than 7 weeks of nivolumab. Each of the patients experienced relapse following autologous stem cell transplantation, and their brentuximab vedotin exposure differed. Under best response, outcomes were complete response, partial response or progressive disease. This clone has more than one count but fewer than ten. Its antigen is still unknown. The method was immunoSEQ multiplex PCR; TCRdb's version includes in-frame clones alone and lacks a portion of them. This sample has 64,000 or so clones, with approximately 94% found just once.

The clonotype comes from a human donor with classical Hodgkin lymphoma. This specimen was peripheral blood mononuclear cells (PBMCs), taken before the fourth cycle of nivolumab. The chain employs TRBV5-1 and TRBJ2-7; D not certain. The CDR3 nucleotides read TGCGCCAGCAGCTTGGGTGACATTACGGTCTACGAGCAGTACTTC. Translating gives CASSLGDITVYEQYF.